This entry lists 20 T cell receptor beta chains sequenced from one sample in a study of cytomegalovirus exposure and HLA in healthy donors. With 60 Vbeta and 13 Jbeta primers, the PCR was carried out. Measured with immunoSEQ multiplex PCR; TCRdb has only the in-frame clones, and not every one. The data contain about 130,000 clones, 75% to 85% of them singletons. The sample consisted of PBMCs. All receptors come from a woman aged 45-65 years in good health and CMV-seropositive.

This sequence joins TRBV30 and TRBJ2-7; tentative D call: TRBD2 (6 bases). Trimming stripped 0 bases from V and 4 bases from J, with 7 bases between. The germline CDR1 and CDR2 sequences are GTSNPN and SVGIG (reference sequence). The CDR3 runs to 12 residues. The CDR3 region has the DNA TGTGCCTGGAGTGTTGGGGGGTACGAGCAGTACTTC. Translating it yields CAWSVGGYEQYF.

The chain combines TRBV29-1 with TRBJ2-7; tentative D call: TRBD2 (6 bases). Germline V CDR1 and CDR2: SQVTM, ANQGSEA. The length of the CDR3 is 13 residues. Trimming removed 5 bases at V and 1 base at J, with 12 bases between. CDR3 region: CSVPGLGSYEQYF. DNA for the CDR3: TGCAGCGTTCCGGGACTCGGGTCCTACGAGCAGTACTTC.

This clone occurred once. This chain links TRBV6-1 with TRBJ2-5; perhaps TRBD2 as D (5 bases). The DNA end is a closer match to TRBJ2-7, so the J assignment may be wrong. This CDR3 is 13 amino acids long. Germline-derived CDR1 and CDR2 are MNHNS and SASEGT. Here the CDR3 DNA reads TGTGCCAGCGTTAGCGCTACAGCCTACGAGCAGTACTTC. Its protein is CASVSATAYEQYF.

V and J are TRBV7-3 and TRBJ2-7; TRBD1 matches at 7 bases. This CDR3 comprises 15 residues. The trim removed 2 bases at V and 3 bases at J, leaving 7 bases unmatched. Germline V CDR1 and CDR2: SGHTA, FQGTGA. The CDR3 loop reads CASSLGPGQYYEQYF. CDR3 in DNA: TGTGCCAGCAGCTTAGGCCCGGGACAGTACTACGAGCAGTACTTC.

This clone was seen once. The J gene is TRBJ2-2, the V gene TRBV2; 7 nucleotides match TRBD2. V lost 6 bases, J lost 7 bases, and 5 bases stayed unmatched. The germline V gene encodes CDR1 SNHLY and CDR2 FYNNEI. This CDR3 is 13 amino acids long. DNA of the CDR3: TGTGCCAGCAGGCCCGGGGGGAACGGGGAGCTGTTTTTT. This sequence encodes CASRPGGNGELFF.

V gene TRBV5-1 combines with J gene TRBJ2-5; 11 positions agree with TRBD2. V lost 0 bases, J lost 5 bases, and 9 bases stayed unmatched. The germline CDR1 and CDR2 sequences are SGHRS and YFSETQ. CDR3 length equals 17 residues. The CDR3 nucleotides are TGCGCCAGCAGCTTGGCTGCTAGCGGGGGGCCGGGGGAGACCCAGTACTTC. Encoded protein: CASSLAASGGPGETQYF.

The chain recombines TRBV19 with TRBJ1-1; maybe TRBD1 (6 bases). Germline lookup yields CDR1 LNHDA and CDR2 SQIVND (reference sequence). The CDR3 contains 12 residues. V was trimmed by 4 bases and J by 8 bases, leaving 11 bases between them. Here the CDR3 reads CASSTQGQEAFF. The DNA of the CDR3 is TGTGCCAGTAGTACACAAGGACAGGAAGCTTTCTTT.

This chain joins TRBV11-2 and TRBJ2-1, with 10 bases aligning to TRBD2. CDR3 size: 15 residues. Germline-derived CDR1 and CDR2 are SGHAT and FQNNGV. V lost 5 bases and J lost 2; bases outside the gene matches: 3. The CDR3 protein is CASSRTSGTYNEQFF. The CDR3 nucleotides read TGTGCCAGCAGCCGGACTAGCGGCACCTACAATGAGCAGTTCTTC.

The chain combines TRBV6-6 with TRBJ1-5; TRBD1 agrees at 7 bases. V was pared by 8 bases and J by 5 bases, with 6 bases of the junction left unmatched. There are 13 residues in the CDR3. The germline gives CDR1 MNHNY, CDR2 SVGAGI (reference sequence). CDR3 protein: CASRGQRYQPQHF. The CDR3 DNA reads TGTGCCAGCCGGGGACAGCGTTATCAGCCCCAGCATTTT.

This chain joins TRBV7-3 and TRBJ2-6; D is undetermined. Germline V gene lookup returns CDR1 SGHTA and CDR2 FQGTGA. This CDR3 region has 17 residues. Trimming removed 2 bases from V and 0 bases from J, with 11 bases in between. This CDR3 reads CASSLDTVPSGANVLTF. DNA for the CDR3: TGTGCCAGCAGCTTAGACACCGTCCCCTCTGGGGCCAACGTCCTGACTTTC.

The V gene is TRBV7-6, the J gene TRBJ1-2; D is ambiguous. This CDR3 is 13 amino acids long. The ends were cut back, 0 bases at V and 2 bases at J, with 4 bases in the middle. CDR1 SGHVS and CDR2 FNYEAQ come from the germline V gene. The CDR3 region is CASSLAANYGYTF. CDR3 coding DNA: TGTGCCAGCAGCTTAGCGGCCAACTATGGCTACACCTTC.

This clone appeared once. V gene TRBV7-6 combines with J gene TRBJ1-2; TRBD1 matches at 10 bases. Germline values: CDR1 SGHVS, CDR2 FNYEAQ. V lost 5 bases and J lost 2; bases outside the gene matches: 8. The CDR3 is 16 amino acids. The CDR3 loop is CASSPQTGGHNYGYTF. CDR3 sequence (DNA): TGTGCCAGCAGCCCCCAGACAGGGGGCCACAACTATGGCTACACCTTC.

This rearrangement joins TRBV28 to TRBJ2-7; D call uncertain. Germline V CDR1 and CDR2: MDHEN, SYDVKM. The CDR3 is made up of 13 amino acids. Trimming removed 6 bases from V and 2 bases from J, with 11 bases in between. The CDR3, as DNA: TGTGCCAGCAGGCTGACTGGAACCTACGAGCAGTACTTC. It translates to CASRLTGTYEQYF.

This clone appeared once. The chain employs TRBV10-3 and TRBJ2-7, with D maybe TRBD2 (6 bases). The V gene lost 0 bases and the J gene lost 3 bases, with 15 bases spanning the gap. This CDR3 is 16 amino acids long. Germline V gives CDR1 ENHRY, CDR2 SYGVKD. For the CDR3, the DNA is TGTGCCATCAGTGAGTCGAACCCTAGCGCAAGCTACGAGCAGTACTTC. Its protein is CAISESNPSASYEQYF.

The chain employs TRBV13 and TRBJ1-3; D remains ambiguous. The germline CDR1 and CDR2 sequences are PRHDT and FYEKMQ (reference sequence). This CDR3 has 15 residues. Trimming left V 10 bases short and J 0 bases short, with 16 bases between. The CDR3 nucleotides are TGTGCCACCCTCGGGAACGGAATCTCTGGAAACACCATATATTTT. Encoded protein: CATLGNGISGNTIYF.

The chain is built from TRBV7-2 and TRBJ1-1; D call uncertain. With 2 bases removed from V and 7 bases from J, the gap between germline ends came to 11 bases. The CDR3 has 13 amino acids. CDR1 and CDR2 from the germline V gene are SGHTA and FQGNSA. CDR3 loop: CASSLRGMSEAFF. DNA of the CDR3: TGTGCCAGCAGCTTAAGAGGTATGAGTGAAGCTTTCTTT.

The chain has TRBV6-5 and TRBJ1-5, with 8 bases matching TRBD1. The V gene's germline CDR1 is MNHEY and CDR2 SVGAGI. The ends lost 4 bases at V and 5 bases at J; junction bases unmatched: 4. The CDR3 is 14 residues long. In nucleotides, the CDR3 is TGTGCCAGCAGTTCCGGGACAGGACATCAGCCCCAGCATTTT. As protein: CASSSGTGHQPQHF.

The chain is built from TRBV5-4 and TRBJ2-7; 13 nucleotides match TRBD2. Germline V gene data show CDR1 as SGHNT and CDR2 as YYREEE (reference sequence). V shed 4 bases, J shed 7 bases, and the junction held 5 bases outside the gene matches. The CDR3 consists of 14 residues. DNA for the CDR3: TGTGCCAGCAGCCCGGCGGGACTAGCGGGAGAGCAGTACTTC. Translating it yields CASSPAGLAGEQYF. Full variable domain (remainder filled in from reference TRBV5-4 and TRBJ2-7): ETGVTQSPTHLIKTRGQQVTLRCSSQSGHNTVSWYQQALGQGPQFIFQYYREEENGRGNFPPRFSGLQFPNYSSELNVNALELDDSALYLCASSPAGLAGEQYFGPGTRLTVT.

The chain uses TRBV28 and TRBJ1-5; D not resolved. The CDR3 has 16 residues. The ends were cut back, 10 bases at V and 2 bases at J, with 21 bases in the middle. Germline V gives CDR1 MDHEN, CDR2 SYDVKM. CDR3 nucleotides: TGTGCCACCTACCTGGGCCTTGTCGGTGGCAATCAGCCCCAGCATTTT. This gives the protein CATYLGLVGGNQPQHF.

The chain is built from TRBV25-1 and TRBJ2-7; 9 bases are a match to TRBD2. Germline CDR1 is MGHDK and CDR2 is SYGVNS. The CDR3 loop spans 13 amino acids. Unmatched junction bases numbered 4, after V lost 8 bases and J lost 2 bases. The CDR3: CASGLAGTYEQYF. CDR3 coding DNA: TGTGCCAGCGGGCTAGCGGGGACCTACGAGCAGTACTTC.